Presented here are 13 T cell receptor beta chains from one specimen sequenced in a study of beta chain features in type 1 diabetes. Findings of the study overall: In all four CD4+ subsets, TCRB CDR3 length was significantly, moderately reduced in type 1 diabetes.

Every bit of the isolated RNA underwent reverse transcription, so sequencing read expressed TCRB transcripts. Some clones are missing from TCRdb's copy, which holds only in-frame ones; the method was immunoSEQ multiplex PCR. In the table there are around 250,000 clones, around 13% of which are singletons. These receptors are not linked to any known antigen. The sample was naive CD4+ T cells from blood. These receptors were taken from a man aged 25 to 45 with type 1 diabetes.

This clone was detected a few times. The rearrangement joins TRBV5-1 to TRBJ2-7, with a weak D call TRBD2 (5 bases). This CDR3 is 15 amino acids long. Trimming removed 0 bases from V and 0 bases from J, with 10 bases in between. CDR1 and CDR2 from the germline V gene are SGHRS and YFSETQ. Written as DNA, the CDR3 is TGCGCCAGCAGCTTGGAGGGAGACCTCTCCTACGAGCAGTACTTC. Its translation is CASSLEGDLSYEQYF.

This clone was seen more than once but under ten times. The chain uses TRBV27 and TRBJ2-6; D may be TRBD2 (6 bases). Trimming left V 3 bases short and J 2 bases short, with 8 bases between. The CDR3 loop spans 15 amino acids. CDR1 and CDR2 (germline): MNHEY, SMNVEV (reference sequence). The CDR3 spells CASSLGEAGANVLTF. The CDR3 DNA reads TGTGCCAGCAGTTTGGGGGAGGCTGGGGCCAACGTCCTGACTTTC.

In this sample, this clone turned up a few times. This chain joins TRBV7-2 and TRBJ2-3; 8 bases line up with TRBD1. CDR1 and CDR2 from the germline V gene are SGHTA and FQGNSA. V was clipped by 6 bases and J by 5 bases; unmatched bases: 7. The CDR3 runs to 14 residues. The CDR3 loop reads CASSSDRVKDTQYF. The CDR3 DNA is TGTGCCAGCAGTTCGGACAGGGTGAAAGATACGCAGTATTTT.

The chain employs TRBV6-1 and TRBJ2-1, with TRBD2 as a possible D gene (6 bases). This CDR3 has 15 amino acids. Germline V CDR1 and CDR2: MNHNS, SASEGT. The ends were cut back, 11 bases at V and 2 bases at J, with 19 bases in the middle. CDR3: CAGSVGTSPYNEQFF. CDR3 nucleotides: TGTGCCGGATCCGTTGGGACTTCCCCCTACAATGAGCAGTTCTTC.

The V call is TRBV11-2, the J call TRBJ2-1, with 7 bases lining up with TRBD2. Germline-derived CDR1 and CDR2 are SGHAT and FQNNGV. This CDR3 spans 15 amino acids. The V gene end was trimmed by 2 bases and the J gene end by 9 bases; junction bases not matched to a gene: 10. The CDR3 sequence: CASSLRVGGLVEQFF. The CDR3 nucleotides are TGTGCCAGCAGCTTAAGGGTGGGAGGGCTAGTTGAGCAGTTCTTC. Full variable domain (outside the CDR3, taken from reference TRBV11-2 and TRBJ2-1): EAGVAQSPRYKIIEKRQSVAFWCNPISGHATLYWYQQILGQGPKLLIQFQNNGVVDDSQLPKDRFSAERLKGVDSTLKIQPAKLEDSAVYLCASSLRVGGLVEQFFGPGTRLTVL.

The rearrangement links TRBV18 to TRBJ1-1; D may be TRBD1 (6 bases). V dropped 0 bases and J dropped 9 bases, with 11 bases sitting between them. CDR1 and CDR2 (germline): KGHSH, LQKENI. This CDR3 region has 13 residues. The CDR3 nucleotides are TGTGCCAGCTCACCACCGACAGGTCCTAAAGCTTTCTTT. Translated, it gives CASSPPTGPKAFF.

The chain uses TRBV10-2 and TRBJ2-7; D is uncertain. CDR1 is WSHSY, CDR2 SAAADI, per germline. V gave up 4 bases and J gave up 1 base, with 17 bases separating them. CDR3 length: 16 residues. The CDR3 bases are TGCGCCAGCAGTGCCCCCCGAGGAATGCGTTCCTACGAGCAGTACTTC. As protein: CASSAPRGMRSYEQYF.

This clone was counted between two and nine times. The CDR3: CASSYELGVQNEQFF. The CDR3 bases are TGTGCCAGCAGTTACGAACTAGGAGTTCAAAATGAGCAGTTCTTC. V usage is TRBV2 and J usage is TRBJ2-1, with D perhaps matching TRBD2 (5 bases). The CDR3 consists of 15 residues. The germline V and J ends were trimmed by 5 bases and 7 bases, with 18 bases remaining between them. Germline lookup yields CDR1 SNHLY and CDR2 FYNNEI.

The chain couples TRBV6-4 to TRBJ1-1; D is uncertain. The CDR3 has 11 residues. V was trimmed by 5 bases and J by 7 bases, leaving 8 bases between them. From germline, CDR1 is MRHNA and CDR2 SNTAGT. As DNA, the CDR3 is TGTGCCAGCAGTAACCGAGGTGAAGCTTTCTTT. Protein sequence: CASSNRGEAFF.

This clone was detected a few times. The chain employs TRBV11-2 and TRBJ2-1; 8 bases are a match to TRBD2. Germline V gene data show CDR1 as SGHAT and CDR2 as FQNNGV. Unmatched junction bases numbered 2, after V lost 5 bases and J lost 2 bases. The CDR3 covers 14 residues. The CDR3 loop is CASSLSGTYNEQFF. CDR3 nucleotide sequence: TGTGCCAGCAGCCTTAGCGGGACCTACAATGAGCAGTTCTTC.

The CDR3 is CASRAGNLLRNTGELFF. In DNA, the CDR3 is TGCGCCAGCAGGGCAGGGAATTTGCTACGGAACACCGGGGAGCTGTTTTTT. The chain employs TRBV23-1 and TRBJ2-2; TRBD1 might be the D (5 bases). TRBV23-1 is recorded as an ORF, its role being uncertain. Trimming cost V 6 bases and J 1 base, with 18 bases left between them. The CDR3 loop spans 17 amino acids.

This clone has a handful of counts. The V and J genes are TRBV29-1 and TRBJ2-7; TRBD2 aligns across 10 bases. The CDR3 covers 14 residues. With 4 bases clipped from V and 4 bases from J, the junction kept 7 bases outside the gene matches. The germline gives CDR1 SQVTM, CDR2 ANQGSEA. This CDR3 reads CSVGVAGGRYEQYF. Here the CDR3 DNA reads TGCAGCGTTGGTGTAGCGGGAGGACGGTACGAGCAGTACTTC.

This clone was seen only a few times. CDR3: CSGALAGGGDEQFF. CDR3 coding DNA: TGCAGCGGGGCTCTAGCGGGGGGCGGGGATGAGCAGTTCTTC. J is TRBJ2-1 and V is TRBV29-1, with 11 bases lining up with TRBD2. The V segment lost 7 bases and the J segment 8 bases; nucleotides outside the gene matches: 10. CDR1 and CDR2 (germline): SQVTM, ANQGSEA. The CDR3 extends over 14 amino acids.